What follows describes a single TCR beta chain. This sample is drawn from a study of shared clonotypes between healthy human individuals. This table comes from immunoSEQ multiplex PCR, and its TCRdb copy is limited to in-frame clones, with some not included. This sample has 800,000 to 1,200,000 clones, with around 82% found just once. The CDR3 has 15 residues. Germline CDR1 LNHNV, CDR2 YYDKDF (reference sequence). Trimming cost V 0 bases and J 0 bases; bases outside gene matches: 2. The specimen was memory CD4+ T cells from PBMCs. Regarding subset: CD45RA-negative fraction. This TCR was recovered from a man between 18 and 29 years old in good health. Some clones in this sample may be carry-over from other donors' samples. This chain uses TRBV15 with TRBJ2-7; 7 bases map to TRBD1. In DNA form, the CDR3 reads TGTGCCACCAGCAGAGACAGGGGGACCTCCTACGAGCAGTACTTC. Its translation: CATSRDRGTSYEQYF.